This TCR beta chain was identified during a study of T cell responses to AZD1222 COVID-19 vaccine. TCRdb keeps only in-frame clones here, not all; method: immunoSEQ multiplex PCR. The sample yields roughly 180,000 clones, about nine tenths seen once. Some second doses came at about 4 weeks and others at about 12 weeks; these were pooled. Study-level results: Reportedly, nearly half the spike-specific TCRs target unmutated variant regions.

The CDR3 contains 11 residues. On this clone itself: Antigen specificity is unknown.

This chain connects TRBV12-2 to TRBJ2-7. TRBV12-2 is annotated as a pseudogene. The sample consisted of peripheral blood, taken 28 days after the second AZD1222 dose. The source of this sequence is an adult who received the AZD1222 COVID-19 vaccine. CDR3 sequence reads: CASRLGSKQYF. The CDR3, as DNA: TGTGCAAGTCGCTTAGGTTCGAAGCAGTACTTC.